The clone carrying this TCR beta chain was found many times. Its antigen is not identified. The ends were cut back, 2 bases at V and 7 bases at J, with 11 bases in the middle. CDR3 length equals 13 residues. This record comes from a study of regulatory T cells in long-lasting Graves disease. Time point given: persistent/refractory GD, antithyroid drugs over 5 years with positive TRAb. Construction of the TCR library relied on RNA isolated from PBMCs. Findings of the study overall: Clonotypes that were public and shared totalled fewer than 3,500 in persistent patients versus 800 to 1,000 in new patients.

Library construction for TCR beta used iRepertoire HTBI primers and Arm-PCR of CDR3 regions. MiXCR, applied by TCRdb to the multiplex PCR reads, yields one record per CDR3 protein. The profile shows around 460,000 distinct CDR3 sequences, around a fifth of them singletons. The receptor's source is a female donor with Graves disease. This sample comprised peripheral blood mononuclear cells (PBMCs), obtained when the disease was refractory, from a patient treated with antithyroid drugs. The chain uses TRBV12-3 or TRBV12-4 and TRBJ1-1; D perhaps matches TRBD1 (5 bases). The CDR3 sequence: CASSLNRLVEAFF. CDR3 coding DNA: TGTGCCAGCAGTTTAAACAGGCTAGTTGAAGCTTTCTTT.